Described below is a single T cell receptor beta chain sequence and its context. The antigen is undetermined. The same CDR3 arises from other DNA sequences in this sample as well. CDR1 is DFQATT, CDR2 SNEGSKA, per germline (reference sequence). The CDR3 consists of 11 residues. V was cut by 3 bases and J by 2 bases, with 4 bases left in between. The data were obtained in a study of Ad26.COV2.S vaccination and SARS-CoV-2 variants. Study-level background: Doses of Ad26.COV2.S were injected into muscle once or twice, 56 days apart.

Sample treatment: 19 received Ad26.COV2.S at low or high dose, single or two shots; 5 received placebo; per-sample allocation not given. It was on day 63 after the first vaccine or placebo injection that samples were taken. Donation was by an adult aged 18-55 years who was in Boston. Libraries were prepared by immunoSEQ multiplex PCR; TCRdb keeps only in-frame clonotypes and omits some of them. The sample includes roughly 500,000 clones, around nine tenths seen only once; the top ten take roughly 13%. The study, taken as a whole, reports: Researchers reported similar non-spike TCR breadth in vaccine and placebo recipients. Possibly, TCR breadth and depth analyses underestimated total T cell responses.

The starting material was peripheral blood, obtained in a trial of Ad26.COV2.S vaccine versus placebo. The rearrangement links TRBV20-1 to TRBJ1-1; D not resolved. The receptor comes from a person between 18 and 65 years old who received the Ad26.COV2.S COVID-19 vaccine or a placebo. The DNA of the CDR3 is TGCAGTGCTAGGGTTAACACTGAAGCTTTCTTT. This gives the protein CSARVNTEAFF.